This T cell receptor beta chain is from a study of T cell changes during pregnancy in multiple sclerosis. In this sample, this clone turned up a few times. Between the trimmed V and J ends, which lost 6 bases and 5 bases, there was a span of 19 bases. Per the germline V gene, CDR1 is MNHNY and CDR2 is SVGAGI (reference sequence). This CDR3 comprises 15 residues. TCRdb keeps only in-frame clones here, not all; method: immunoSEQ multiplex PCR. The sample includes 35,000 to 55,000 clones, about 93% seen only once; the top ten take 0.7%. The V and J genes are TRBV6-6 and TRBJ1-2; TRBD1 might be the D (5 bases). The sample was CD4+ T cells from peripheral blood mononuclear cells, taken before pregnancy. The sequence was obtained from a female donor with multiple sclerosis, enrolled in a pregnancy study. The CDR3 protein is CASRPGGVLWYGYTF. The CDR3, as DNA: TGTGCCAGCAGGCCTGGGGGGGTCCTTTGGTATGGCTACACCTTC.